One sample yielded the 15 T cell receptor beta chains listed below, sequenced in a study of beta chain features in type 1 diabetes. Reverse transcription of all isolated RNA meant that expressed TCRB transcripts were sequenced. TCRdb's table, derived via immunoSEQ multiplex PCR, lists solely in-frame clones and lacks some. The sample has about 16,000 clones; approximately 55% are singletons. Input material: stem cell memory CD4+ T cells from blood. The receptors come from a woman in her late teens or twenties in good health.

This chain connects TRBV9 to TRBJ2-1; weak D call: TRBD1 (6 bases). Looked up from germline, CDR1 is SGDLS and CDR2 is YYNGEE. CDR3 size: 16 residues. Trimming cost V 4 bases and J 5 bases, with 19 bases left between them. In nucleotides, the CDR3 is TGTGCCAGCAGCCCCCGGGTCACTACAGGGAACAATGAGCAGTTCTTC. Translating gives CASSPRVTTGNNEQFF.

DNA for the CDR3: TGTGCCAGTAGTATACAGGGGCTCTACAATGAGCAGTTCTTC. It encodes CASSIQGLYNEQFF. The chain links TRBV19 to TRBJ2-1; weak D call: TRBD1 (6 bases). Trimming removed 2 bases at V and 3 bases at J, with 8 bases between. Germline loops: CDR1 LNHDA, CDR2 SQIVND (reference sequence). This CDR3 has 14 amino acids.

The rearrangement uses TRBV6-4 and TRBJ1-5; 7 nucleotides match TRBD1. Germline-derived CDR1 and CDR2 are MRHNA and SNTAGT. The CDR3 extends over 16 amino acids. The J segment lost 5 bases and the V segment lost 4 bases, leaving 11 bases of the junction unmatched. CDR3 bases: TGTGCCAGCAGTGGTCCCGACAGGGCAACACATCAGCCCCAGCATTTT. It translates to CASSGPDRATHQPQHF.

This chain uses TRBV6-1 with TRBJ1-2; 9 bases fit TRBD1. With 0 bases clipped from V and 4 bases from J, the junction kept 6 bases outside the gene matches. CDR1 is MNHNS, CDR2 SASEGT, per germline. This CDR3 region has 16 residues. This CDR3 is CASSEAGTGIRYGYTF. The CDR3 DNA follows: TGTGCCAGCAGTGAAGCTGGGACAGGGATTCGCTATGGCTACACCTTC.

V is TRBV19 and J is TRBJ1-1, with TRBD1 identical over 8 bases. The CDR3 spans 14 residues. Germline V CDR1 and CDR2: LNHDA, SQIVND (reference sequence). V lost 8 bases, J lost 6 bases, and 11 bases stayed unmatched. CDR3 DNA sequence: TGTGCCAGTTTTAAGACAGGGGTGAGAGCTGAAGCTTTCTTT. Protein: CASFKTGVRAEAFF. Full variable domain (outside the CDR3, taken from reference TRBV19 and TRBJ1-1): DGGITQSPKYLFRKEGQNVTLSCEQNLNHDAMYWYRQDPGQGLRLIYYSQIVNDFQKGDIAEGYSVSREKKESFPLTVTSAQKNPTAFYLCASFKTGVRAEAFFGQGTRLTVV.

The chain employs TRBV7-2 and TRBJ2-5; D is unresolved. The CDR3 extends over 15 amino acids. Looked up from germline, CDR1 is SGHTA and CDR2 is FQGNSA. V was pared by 3 bases and J by 2 bases, with 13 bases between. The CDR3 nucleotides read TGTGCCAGCAGCTTTGGCCCATCCTCGCAAGAGACCCAGTACTTC. It translates to CASSFGPSSQETQYF.

This chain connects TRBV7-9 to TRBJ1-1, with D perhaps TRBD1 (5 bases). Trimming pared 1 base from V and 4 bases from J, leaving 16 bases between. CDR3 length: 16 amino acids. Per germline, CDR1 SEHNR and CDR2 FQNEAQ (reference sequence). The CDR3: CASSLGIGGEGTEAFF. The CDR3 nucleotides are TGTGCCAGCAGCTTAGGGATAGGAGGGGAAGGCACTGAAGCTTTCTTT.

This chain connects TRBV5-8 to TRBJ2-5; 9 bases fit TRBD2. This CDR3 is built from 15 residues. V was pared by 3 bases and J by 4 bases, with 7 bases of the junction left unmatched. Germline CDR1 and CDR2: SGHTS and YDEGEE. CDR3: CASSSSGAAAETQYF. The CDR3, as DNA: TGTGCCAGCAGCTCTAGCGGGGCAGCGGCAGAGACCCAGTACTTC.

The V call is TRBV7-9, the J call TRBJ2-2; D is possibly TRBD1 (5 bases). The germline CDR1 and CDR2 sequences are SEHNR and FQNEAQ (reference sequence). Trimming cost V 0 bases and J 6 bases, with 11 bases left between them. The CDR3 spans 15 residues. Here the CDR3 DNA reads TGTGCCAGCAGCTTAGCCAGGGCTGGGGCCGGGGAGCTGTTTTTT. Translation gives CASSLARAGAGELFF.

The rearrangement uses TRBV5-5 and TRBJ2-7, with D possibly being TRBD1 (6 bases). The V and J ends lost 0 bases and 6 bases respectively, with 16 bases between them. Germline-derived CDR1 and CDR2 are SGHKS and YYEKEE (reference sequence). The CDR3 is 15 residues long. CDR3 residues: CASSLVGQSGSEQYF. The CDR3 DNA reads as TGTGCCAGCAGCTTGGTGGGACAAAGTGGCTCCGAGCAGTACTTC.

The chain employs TRBV5-4 and TRBJ2-1, with D possibly matching TRBD1 (6 bases). The CDR3 runs 15 residues. V lost 0 bases and J lost 8, with 15 bases in between. Germline V gene sequence: CDR1 SGHNT, CDR2 YYREEE (reference sequence). The CDR3 sequence is CASSLVRGNIYEQFF. The DNA for the CDR3 is TGTGCCAGCAGCTTGGTCAGGGGCAATATCTATGAGCAGTTCTTC.

The CDR3 region is CASSPRALAGEEQFF. The DNA of the CDR3 is TGTGCCAGCTCACCACGGGCCCTAGCGGGGGAGGAGCAGTTCTTC. J is TRBJ2-1 and V is TRBV18; 10 bases map to TRBD2. This CDR3 is 15 amino acids long. With 1 base clipped from V and 10 bases from J, the junction kept 7 bases outside the gene matches. Germline V lookup: CDR1 KGHSH, CDR2 LQKENI.

The gene calls are TRBV2 and TRBJ2-1; 7 nucleotides agree with TRBD1. This CDR3 has 14 amino acids. Germline V CDR1 and CDR2: SNHLY, FYNNEI. The ends lost 4 bases at V and 4 bases at J; junction bases unmatched: 4. Written as DNA, the CDR3 is TGTGCCAGCAGTGGGGGACAGTTATACAATGAGCAGTTCTTC. Protein sequence: CASSGGQLYNEQFF. Filled out from reference TRBV2 and TRBJ2-1, the complete variable domain reads EPEVTQTPSHQVTQMGQEVILRCVPISNHLYFYWYRQILGQKVEFLVSFYNNEISEKSEIFDDQFSVERPDGSNFTLKIRSTKLEDSAMYFCASSGGQLYNEQFFGPGTRLTVL.

The gene calls are TRBV4-2 and TRBJ2-2; 7 bases are a match to TRBD1. CDR3 length equals 14 residues. J gave up 5 bases and V 6 bases, and 6 bases lay outside the gene matches. Germline CDR1 LGHNA, CDR2 YNFKEQ. The CDR3 sequence is CASSPDRRTGELFF. In nucleotides, the CDR3 is TGTGCCAGCAGTCCGGACAGGAGAACCGGGGAGCTGTTTTTT.

CDR3 protein: CASSLDPGNQPQHF. The CDR3, as DNA: TGTGCCAGCAGCTTAGATCCGGGGAATCAGCCCCAGCATTTT. The genes are TRBV7-2 and TRBJ1-5; no firm D call. Trimming took off 1 base at V and 4 bases at J, with 8 bases between the two ends. The CDR3 covers 14 residues. Germline V gene lookup returns CDR1 SGHTA and CDR2 FQGNSA.